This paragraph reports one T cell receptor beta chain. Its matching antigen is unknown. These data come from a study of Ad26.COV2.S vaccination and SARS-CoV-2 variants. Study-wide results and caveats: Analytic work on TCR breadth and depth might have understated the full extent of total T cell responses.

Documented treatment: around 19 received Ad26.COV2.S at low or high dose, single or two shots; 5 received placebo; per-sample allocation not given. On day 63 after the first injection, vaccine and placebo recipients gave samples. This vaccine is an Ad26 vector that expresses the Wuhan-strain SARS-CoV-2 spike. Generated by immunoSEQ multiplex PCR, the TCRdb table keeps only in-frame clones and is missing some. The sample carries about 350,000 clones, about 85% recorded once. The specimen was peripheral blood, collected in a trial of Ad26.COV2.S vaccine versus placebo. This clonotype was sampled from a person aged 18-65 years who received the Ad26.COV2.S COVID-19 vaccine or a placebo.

The chain's CDR3 is CASSLGGAQETQYF. DNA for the CDR3: TGTGCCAGCAGCTTGGGGGGAGCCCAAGAGACCCAGTACTTC. This chain uses TRBV5-4 with TRBJ2-5; a possible D gene is TRBD2 (5 bases). Germline-derived CDR1 and CDR2 are SGHNT and YYREEE (reference sequence). The length of the CDR3 is 14 residues. V lost 0 bases and J 1 base, leaving 7 bases between the germline ends.